Included here is one T cell receptor beta chain sequence, with context. What it recognizes is unknown. The CDR3 covers 13 residues. Trimming removed 6 bases from V and 5 bases from J, with 16 bases in between. Germline lookup yields CDR1 SQVTM and CDR2 ANQGSEA. The data are from a study of identical twins. Study findings and constraints: Insertion counts were lower in abundant cord blood beta clonotypes, a trend that memory repertoires did not show.

Each CDR3 protein is one row after TCRdb ran MiXCR on the 5' RACE reads. Altogether hundreds of thousands of distinct CDR3 sequences are present, around 8.3% being singletons, with the ten largest covering roughly 0.9%. The data also belong to a second study, concerning yellow fever vaccine responses in identical twins.

This sequence originates from a woman aged 18-29 years in good health. J is TRBJ2-5 and V is TRBV29-1; D unclear. Input material: PBMCs. The CDR3 is CSVAGQVRETQYF. The CDR3 region has the DNA TGCAGCGTGGCTGGGCAGGTCCGTGAGACCCAGTACTTC.